What follows are 21 T cell receptor beta chains derived from one specimen sequenced in a study of cytomegalovirus exposure and HLA in healthy donors. PCR used 60 Vbeta primers and 13 Jbeta primers. Profiling relied on immunoSEQ multiplex PCR, and the TCRdb table lists in-frame clones only, not all of them. The sample contains 150,000 to 200,000 clones, about 81% of which appear only once. What was sequenced was PBMCs. The origin of the receptors is a man between 18 and 35 years old in good health and CMV-seronegative.

The J gene is TRBJ2-5, the V gene TRBV9; 7 bases map to TRBD2. The germline V gene has CDR1 SGDLS and CDR2 YYNGEE. CDR3 size: 14 residues. V lost 2 bases to trimming and J lost 4 bases; unmatched junction nucleotides: 5. The CDR3 coding sequence is TGTGCCAGCAGCGTGGGGGGACTATCAGAGACCCAGTACTTC. Protein: CASSVGGLSETQYF.

This clone was seen only a few times. The chain is built from TRBV7-9 and TRBJ1-1; 9 positions match TRBD1. The CDR3 consists of 17 residues. Germline CDR1 reads SEHNR; CDR2 reads FQNEAQ (reference sequence). V gave up 5 bases and J gave up 0 bases; unmatched junction bases: 10. The DNA for the CDR3 is TGTGCCAGCAGCAACCCGCCAGGGACAGGGATGAACACTGAAGCTTTCTTT. This encodes CASSNPPGTGMNTEAFF.

The chain is built from TRBV27 and TRBJ1-1; 7 nucleotides agree with TRBD1. The germline gives CDR1 MNHEY, CDR2 SMNVEV (reference sequence). The CDR3 runs 14 residues. V lost 6 bases, J lost 2 bases, and 6 bases stayed unmatched. This CDR3 is CASRPGQDNTEAFF. The DNA for the CDR3 is TGTGCCAGCAGGCCAGGACAGGATAACACTGAAGCTTTCTTT.

This clone was counted only a few times. The CDR3 DNA reads TGTGCCAGCAGCGCCCTCATTTCCGACAGGCCCTGGGGTCCGAATCAGCCCCAGCATTTT. This codes for CASSALISDRPWGPNQPQHF. The chain carries TRBV28 and TRBJ1-5, with D tentatively TRBD1 (6 bases). Trimming removed 6 bases at V and 4 bases at J, with 31 bases between. CDR1 is MDHEN, CDR2 SYDVKM, per germline. This CDR3 is built from 20 residues.

The chain combines TRBV7-9 with TRBJ2-3; no definite D call. The CDR3 runs to 13 residues. With 6 bases removed from V and 3 bases from J, the gap between germline ends came to 10 bases. Germline CDR1 is SEHNR and CDR2 is FQNEAQ (reference sequence). The CDR3, as DNA: TGTGCCAGCAGTCCCCTAGAGACAGATACGCAGTATTTT. Protein: CASSPLETDTQYF.

The chain has TRBV5-1 and TRBJ2-1; 16 bases align to TRBD2. The trim removed 0 bases at V and 5 bases at J, leaving 5 bases unmatched. This CDR3 comprises 18 residues. The germline CDR1 and CDR2 sequences are SGHRS and YFSETQ. The CDR3 nucleotides are TGCGCCAGCAGCTTGGGGGGACTAGCGGGAGGGCCTCACAATGAGCAGTTCTTC. As protein: CASSLGGLAGGPHNEQFF.

The J gene is TRBJ2-1, the V gene TRBV28, with 7 bases lining up with TRBD2. V lost 9 bases to trimming and J lost 4 bases; unmatched junction nucleotides: 12. Germline V CDR1 and CDR2: MDHEN, SYDVKM. CDR3 length equals 15 residues. The CDR3 region has the DNA TGTGCCAGTACCTCCGGGACTACCCTTTACAATGAGCAGTTCTTC. Translation gives CASTSGTTLYNEQFF.

This clone was recorded a few times. The genes are TRBV11-2 and TRBJ2-1; unclear D gene. Trimming cost V 1 base and J 2 bases, with 3 bases left between them. Germline V lookup: CDR1 SGHAT, CDR2 FQNNGV. The CDR3 is 13 amino acids. The CDR3 loop is CASSLAAYNEQFF. Here the CDR3 DNA reads TGTGCCAGCAGCTTAGCGGCCTACAATGAGCAGTTCTTC.

In its sample, this clone was seen a few times. The rearrangement joins TRBV15 to TRBJ2-7; 10 bases match TRBD1. The CDR3 extends over 14 amino acids. The V gene's germline CDR1 is LNHNV and CDR2 YYDKDF (reference sequence). V gave up 5 bases and J gave up 3 bases; unmatched junction bases: 4. The CDR3, as DNA: TGTGCCACCAGCCCTAGGGACAGGGGCTACGAGCAGTACTTC. Amino acids: CATSPRDRGYEQYF.

This chain connects TRBV18 to TRBJ1-1, with a possible D match to TRBD1 (5 bases). In germline, CDR1 is KGHSH, CDR2 LQKENI. The CDR3 contains 14 residues. V lost 2 bases and J lost 6, with 13 bases in between. DNA for the CDR3: TGTGCCAGCTCACCATCGCGGGGGTTCGCTGAAGCTTTCTTT. As protein: CASSPSRGFAEAFF.

This clone occurred a few times. CDR3 DNA: TGTGCCAGCAGCTTAGTGGGTGGGAGGGAAGGCTACACCTTC. Amino acid sequence: CASSLVGGREGYTF. V is TRBV11-2 and J is TRBJ1-2; D call uncertain. Trimming pared 1 base from V and 8 bases from J, leaving 14 bases between. Germline CDR1 reads SGHAT; CDR2 reads FQNNGV. This CDR3 has 14 amino acids.

This clone was seen only a few times. The genes are TRBV29-1 and TRBJ2-2, with TRBD2 identical over 10 bases. J lost 7 bases, V lost 1 base, and 0 bases had no gene match. This CDR3 region has 13 residues. Per germline, CDR1 SQVTM and CDR2 ANQGSEA. Written as DNA, the CDR3 is TGCAGCGTTGAAGCTAGCGGGGGCGGGGAGCTGTTTTTT. Its translation: CSVEASGGGELFF.

The chain links TRBV5-1 to TRBJ2-3, with TRBD2 matching over 10 bases. Germline lookup yields CDR1 SGHRS and CDR2 YFSETQ. The CDR3 runs to 15 residues. Germline trimming cut 4 bases from V and 10 bases from J; bases unmatched to any gene: 12. The chain's CDR3 is CASSPRTSGSFAQYF. In nucleotides, the CDR3 is TGCGCCAGCAGCCCTAGGACTAGCGGATCTTTTGCGCAGTATTTT.

The chain carries TRBV7-2 and TRBJ2-2; 10 bases fit TRBD1. The length of the CDR3 is 14 residues. Germline CDR1 is SGHTA and CDR2 is FQGNSA. V was clipped by 8 bases and J by 5 bases; unmatched bases: 5. The DNA for the CDR3 is TGTGCCAGCGGCGACAGGGGGCTTACCGGGGAGCTGTTTTTT. This sequence encodes CASGDRGLTGELFF.

This chain uses TRBV5-5 with TRBJ2-7; D unresolved. V dropped 5 bases and J dropped 0 bases, with 6 bases sitting between them. There are 12 residues in the CDR3. CDR1 and CDR2 (germline): SGHKS, YYEKEE (reference sequence). CDR3 region: CASRQSSYEQYF. For the CDR3, the DNA is TGTGCCAGCAGACAAAGCTCCTACGAGCAGTACTTC.

The rearrangement links TRBV6-5 to TRBJ2-5; no definite D call. Trimming shortened V by 7 bases and J by 0 bases, and 12 bases separated the two germline ends. Germline values: CDR1 MNHEY, CDR2 SVGAGI. This CDR3 region has 14 residues. The CDR3 bases are TGTGCCAGCACCCCCAGGATGTACCAAGAGACCCAGTACTTC. This codes for CASTPRMYQETQYF.

V is TRBV28 and J is TRBJ2-7, with TRBD1 matching 10 bases. The CDR3 is made up of 15 amino acids. V trimming: 3 bases; J trimming: 5 bases; junction bases outside the gene matches: 7. Germline V gene sequence: CDR1 MDHEN, CDR2 SYDVKM. CDR3 loop: CASSFTGQGRHEQYF. The CDR3 region has the DNA TGTGCCAGCAGTTTTACGGGACAGGGGAGACACGAGCAGTACTTC.

The rearrangement uses TRBV7-2 and TRBJ1-5; unclear D gene. V shed 5 bases and J shed 3 bases, with 17 bases lying between them. Germline lookup yields CDR1 SGHTA and CDR2 FQGNSA. This CDR3 is built from 16 residues. The CDR3 spells CASSPVGAGNNQPQHF. The CDR3, as DNA: TGTGCCAGCAGCCCGGTGGGAGCCGGAAACAATCAGCCCCAGCATTTT.

V gene TRBV5-1 combines with J gene TRBJ1-4; D is ambiguous. V lost 0 bases to trimming and J lost 5 bases, with 8 bases between them. Germline CDR1 SGHRS, CDR2 YFSETQ. The CDR3 is 14 residues long. CDR3 coding DNA: TGCGCCAGCAGCTTGGGGCGGGAAAATGAAAAACTGTTTTTT. It codes for CASSLGRENEKLFF. Full variable domain (rest looked up from reference TRBV5-1 and TRBJ1-4): KAGVTQTPRYLIKTRGQQVTLSCSPISGHRSVSWYQQTPGQGLQFLFEYFSETQRNKGNFPGRFSGRQFSNSRSEMNVSTLELGDSALYLCASSLGRENEKLFFGSGTQLSVL.

Comments on this clone: One junction end does not reproduce the germline sequence, and a read error may be involved. The chain has TRBV27 and TRBJ2-6, with a weak D call TRBD1 (5 bases). Germline CDR1 MNHEY, CDR2 SMNVEV (reference sequence). This CDR3 spans 14 amino acids. The DNA of the CDR3 is TGTGCCAGCAGTTTAGTCACTGGGGCCAACGGCCTGACTTTC. Amino acids: CASSLVTGANGLTF. Full variable domain (outside the CDR3, taken from reference TRBV27 and TRBJ2-6): EAQVTQNPRYLITVTGKKLTVTCSQNMNHEYMSWYRQDPGLGLRQIYYSMNVEVTDKGDVPEGYKVSRKEKRNFPLILESPSPNQTSLYFCASSLVTGANGLTFGAGSRLTVL.

V and J are TRBV5-6 and TRBJ2-5, with D possibly matching TRBD2 (5 bases). CDR1 is SGHDT, CDR2 YYEEEE, per germline. V lost 0 bases to trimming and J lost 5 bases, with 14 bases between them. CDR3 length: 15 residues. CDR3 sequence reads: CASSLGLDFGETQYF. The CDR3 DNA is TGTGCCAGCAGCTTGGGACTGGACTTTGGTGAGACCCAGTACTTC.